This entry lists 8 T cell receptor beta chains sequenced from one sample in a study of blood T cell repertoires in COVID-19. The table came from immunoSEQ multiplex PCR; TCRdb's copy has only in-frame clones and leaves some out. The data show around 46,000 clones, 70% to 90% seen once. Source material: peripheral blood. These receptors all stem from a human donor in a cohort sampled during active COVID-19. The donor label of this sample is uncertain.

The chain employs TRBV7-9 and TRBJ2-2; D remains unclear. CDR1 and CDR2 (germline): SEHNR, FQNEAQ (reference sequence). Trimming left V 7 bases short and J 0 bases short, with 15 bases between. The length of the CDR3 is 16 residues. CDR3: CASIPSGAPNTGELFF. The CDR3 DNA sequence: TGTGCCAGCATCCCATCTGGAGCACCGAACACCGGGGAGCTGTTTTTT.

J is TRBJ1-1 and V is TRBV5-1; 7 bases align to TRBD1. The CDR3 contains 14 residues. Trimming removed 1 base from V and 9 bases from J; junction bases left unmatched: 9. Germline CDR1 SGHRS, CDR2 YFSETQ. Here the CDR3 DNA reads TGCGCCAGCAGCTTGTTCCGGGACAGAGAAAAAGCTTTCTTT. Translated: CASSLFRDREKAFF.

V gene TRBV6-6 combines with J gene TRBJ1-1; D gene ambiguous. V was cut by 8 bases and J by 4 bases, with 8 bases left in between. Germline V CDR1 and CDR2: MNHNY, SVGAGI (reference sequence). This CDR3 region has 11 residues. The CDR3 region is CASSRLTEAFF. The CDR3 DNA reads as TGTGCCAGCTCCAGACTCACTGAAGCTTTCTTT.

V and J are TRBV19 and TRBJ1-5; tentatively, D is TRBD1 (6 bases). The CDR3 runs to 15 residues. Per germline, CDR1 LNHDA and CDR2 SQIVND (reference sequence). Trimming took off 9 bases at V and 5 bases at J, with 20 bases between the two ends. As DNA, the CDR3 is TGTGCCAGCTCCGTAACCGGGACACTTTATCAGCCCCAGCATTTT. Translation: CASSVTGTLYQPQHF.

The genes are TRBV7-3 and TRBJ2-3; 13 bases line up with TRBD2. The CDR3 is made up of 15 amino acids. Trimming took 5 bases from V and 5 from J; bases not matched to a gene: 4. Per germline, CDR1 SGHTA and CDR2 FQGTGA. The CDR3 bases are TGTGCCAGCAGCCCTGGACTAGCGGGGGTAGATACGCAGTATTTT. Encoded protein: CASSPGLAGVDTQYF. The full variable domain, its missing parts supplied by reference TRBV7-3 and TRBJ2-3, is GAGVSQTPSNKVTEKGKYVELRCDPISGHTALYWYRQSLGQGPEFLIYFQGTGAADDSGLPNDRFFAVRPEGSVSTLKIQRTERGDSAVYLCASSPGLAGVDTQYFGPGTRLTVL.

This sequence joins TRBV5-6 and TRBJ2-5, with TRBD2 matching 11 bases. Germline V gene sequence: CDR1 SGHDT, CDR2 YYEEEE. The CDR3 covers 16 residues. The trim removed 1 base at V and 5 bases at J, leaving 7 bases unmatched. CDR3 in DNA: TGTGCCAGCAGCTTGAGACTAGCGGGGCGGACGGAGACCCAGTACTTC. It is translated as CASSLRLAGRTETQYF. Supplemented by reference TRBV5-6 and TRBJ2-5, the full variable domain reads DAGVTQSPTHLIKTRGQQVTLRCSPKSGHDTVSWYQQALGQGPQFIFQYYEEEERQRGNFPDRFSGHQFPNYSSELNVNALLLGDSALYLCASSLRLAGRTETQYFGPGTRLLVL.

The genes are TRBV19 and TRBJ2-3; a weak D match, TRBD2 (6 bases). The V gene's germline CDR1 is LNHDA and CDR2 SQIVND (reference sequence). The CDR3 consists of 14 residues. V lost 7 bases and J 4 bases, leaving 15 bases between the germline ends. CDR3 region: CASNKARGSDTQYF. The CDR3, as DNA: TGTGCCAGTAATAAAGCGCGGGGTTCAGATACGCAGTATTTT.

V usage is TRBV5-8 and J usage is TRBJ2-7; 7 nucleotides match TRBD2. The CDR3 is 14 amino acids. CDR1 is SGHTS and CDR2 is YDEGEE in the germline V gene. V gave up 6 bases and J gave up 2 bases; unmatched junction bases: 8. The CDR3 spells CASTWEGGTYEQYF. Here the CDR3 DNA reads TGTGCCAGCACCTGGGAGGGTGGGACCTACGAGCAGTACTTC.